This TCR beta chain was retrieved from a study of regulatory T cells in long-lasting Graves disease. Regarding the study as a whole: The persistent group shared 2,741 public clonotypes, more than the 966 shared by new patients. Graves' patients with persistent disease showed TCR diversity lower than patients newly diagnosed.

Specified time point: persistent/refractory GD, antithyroid drugs over 5 years with positive TRAb. The authors made the TCR library using RNA they extracted from PBMCs. Staff drew 8 to 9 milliliters of peripheral blood into EDTA tubes. V lost 0 bases and J 6 bases, leaving 17 bases between the germline ends. The CDR3 length is 16 residues. Germline CDR1 LGHNA, CDR2 YNFKEQ. Notes on this clonotype: The antigen is unknown.

Arm-PCR of CDR3 regions with iRepertoire HTBI primers generated TCR beta libraries. TCRdb passed the multiplex PCR reads through MiXCR, listing each CDR3 protein once. Here the sample spans more than 650,000 distinct CDR3 sequences, approximately 31% being singletons. The V call is TRBV4-2, the J call TRBJ1-2; no firm D call. The input for sequencing was peripheral blood mononuclear cells (PBMCs), taken when the disease was refractory, from a patient treated with antithyroid drugs. The receptor was isolated from a female donor with Graves disease. The CDR3 DNA reads as TGTGCCAGCAGCCAAGATCTTGGGGAGGAGGAGGATGGCTACACCTTC. Its translation: CASSQDLGEEEDGYTF.